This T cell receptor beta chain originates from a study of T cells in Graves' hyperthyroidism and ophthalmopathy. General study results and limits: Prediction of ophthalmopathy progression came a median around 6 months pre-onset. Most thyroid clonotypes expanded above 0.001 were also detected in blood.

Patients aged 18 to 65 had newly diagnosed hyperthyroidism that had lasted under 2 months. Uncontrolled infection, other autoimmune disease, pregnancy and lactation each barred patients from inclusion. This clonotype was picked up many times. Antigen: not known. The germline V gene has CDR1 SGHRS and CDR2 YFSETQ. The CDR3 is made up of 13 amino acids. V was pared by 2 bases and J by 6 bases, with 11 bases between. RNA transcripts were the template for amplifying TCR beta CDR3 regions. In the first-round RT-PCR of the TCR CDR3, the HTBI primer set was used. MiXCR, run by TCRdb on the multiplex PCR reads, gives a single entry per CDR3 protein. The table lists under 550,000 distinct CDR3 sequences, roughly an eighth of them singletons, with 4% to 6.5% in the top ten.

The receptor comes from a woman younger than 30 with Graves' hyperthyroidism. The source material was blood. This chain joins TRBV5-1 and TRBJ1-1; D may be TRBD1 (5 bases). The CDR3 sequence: CASSFRDLSEAFF. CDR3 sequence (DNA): TGCGCCAGCAGCTTCCGGGACTTGTCTGAAGCTTTCTTT.